The 27 T cell receptor beta chains below were found in one sample sequenced in a study of blood T cells in healthy people across ages. Then a second PCR, running about 6 to 11 cycles, was carried out with a sample-barcoded 5' primer and a J-beta primer mix. One entry per CDR3 protein results from TCRdb running MiXCR on the 5' RACE reads. Of about 1 million distinct CDR3 sequences listed, roughly 24% are singletons. The sample was also reused in another study, on T cells of mothers and their children.

The sequenced material came from blood. These receptors originate from a girl aged 2 to 9 in good health.

The V call is TRBV19, the J call TRBJ2-4, with D tentatively TRBD2 (6 bases). This CDR3 comprises 14 residues. The germline V and J ends were trimmed by 3 bases and 0 bases, with 6 bases remaining between them. Germline assignment: CDR1 LNHDA and CDR2 SQIVND (reference sequence). In nucleotides, the CDR3 is TGTGCCAGTAGTATCGGGGGAGCCAAAAACATTCAGTACTTC. This translates into CASSIGGAKNIQYF. The entire variable domain, with the rest obtained from reference TRBV19 and TRBJ2-4, is as follows: DGGITQSPKYLFRKEGQNVTLSCEQNLNHDAMYWYRQDPGQGLRLIYYSQIVNDFQKGDIAEGYSVSREKKESFPLTVTSAQKNPTAFYLCASSIGGAKNIQYFGAGTRLSVL.

Only a few counts were recorded for this clonotype. The chain has TRBV28 and TRBJ2-1; 9 nucleotides agree with TRBD2. The V gene end was trimmed by 4 bases and the J gene end by 5 bases; junction bases not matched to a gene: 9. CDR3 length: 16 residues. Germline V gene lookup returns CDR1 MDHEN and CDR2 SYDVKM. The CDR3 is CASSSRRGGGHNEQFF. For the CDR3, the DNA is TGTGCCAGCAGTTCCCGGCGGGGGGGCGGCCACAATGAGCAGTTCTTC.

This sequence joins TRBV29-1 and TRBJ2-7; D is uncertain. Germline CDR1 SQVTM, CDR2 ANQGSEA. Between the trimmed V and J ends, which lost 1 base and 2 bases, there was a span of 12 bases. The CDR3 is 14 amino acids. The CDR3 loop reads CSVEGIGSTYEQYF. In DNA, the CDR3 is TGCAGCGTTGAAGGCATCGGTTCTACCTACGAGCAGTACTTC.

The chain has TRBV6-6 and TRBJ1-2; D gene unclear. Trimming shortened V by 9 bases and J by 0 bases, and 20 bases separated the two germline ends. CDR3 length equals 16 residues. Germline CDR1 is MNHNY and CDR2 is SVGAGI (reference sequence). The CDR3 DNA reads as TGTGCCAGGGAACCCCCGGGTGGTGGGACTAACTATGGCTACACCTTC. Translation gives CAREPPGGGTNYGYTF.

Ten or more counts support this clonotype. The genes are TRBV4-1 and TRBJ2-7, with D possibly being TRBD1 (5 bases). The germline V and J ends were trimmed by 1 base and 2 bases, with 9 bases remaining between them. The CDR3 is 14 residues long. Germline V gene lookup returns CDR1 MGHRA and CDR2 YSYEKL. CDR3 sequence: CASSQVAGPYEQYF. In nucleotides, the CDR3 is TGCGCCAGCAGCCAAGTGGCAGGGCCCTACGAGCAGTACTTC.

This clonotype was seen only a few times. The chain couples TRBV4-1 to TRBJ1-4, with D possibly TRBD1 on 5 matching bases. The CDR3 runs to 18 residues. In germline, CDR1 is MGHRA, CDR2 YSYEKL. Trimming cost V 0 bases and J 2 bases, with 16 bases left between them. Here the CDR3 reads CASSQDRPGKSTNEKLFF. The CDR3 coding sequence is TGCGCCAGCAGCCAAGATCGACCAGGGAAGTCCACTAATGAAAAACTGTTTTTT.

This clonotype was counted between two and nine times. The chain recombines TRBV12-3 or TRBV12-4 with TRBJ1-1; D possibly corresponds to TRBD1 (6 bases). Trimming took off 3 bases at V and 4 bases at J, with 12 bases between the two ends. This CDR3 is built from 14 residues. The CDR3 loop is CASSFSTGPTEAFF. CDR3 DNA: TGTGCCAGCAGTTTCTCAACAGGGCCCACTGAAGCTTTCTTT.

The chain recombines TRBV5-1 with TRBJ1-2; no definite D call. The CDR3 is made up of 15 amino acids. The V end was cut by 0 bases, the J end by 4 bases, with 13 bases between. Germline-derived CDR1 and CDR2 are SGHRS and YFSETQ. CDR3 sequence reads: CASSLGRRRVYGYTF. The CDR3 region has the DNA TGCGCCAGCAGCTTGGGTCGGAGACGGGTCTATGGCTACACCTTC.

The chain recombines TRBV2 with TRBJ2-1; no reliable D call. Per the germline V gene, CDR1 is SNHLY and CDR2 is FYNNEI. V shed 1 base and J shed 0 bases, with 7 bases lying between them. The CDR3 runs to 15 residues. As DNA, the CDR3 is TGTGCCAGCAGTGAAGACAGTAACTCCTACAATGAGCAGTTCTTC. Its protein product is CASSEDSNSYNEQFF.

This clonotype was counted a few times. The V and J genes are TRBV7-3 and TRBJ2-5, with a possible D match to TRBD2 (5 bases). The CDR3 is 15 amino acids. Germline values: CDR1 SGHTA, CDR2 FQGTGA. V was pared by 0 bases and J by 0 bases, with 8 bases between. As DNA, the CDR3 is TGTGCCAGCAGCTTAACCTACGGGGACCAAGAGACCCAGTACTTC. As protein: CASSLTYGDQETQYF.

A remark on this clonotype: This likely comes from a read error, as the CDR3 has no conserved phenylalanine or tryptophan at its end. The chain joins TRBV11-2 to TRBJ2-7; TRBD2 aligns across 14 bases. Germline values: CDR1 SGHAT, CDR2 FQNNGV. The CDR3 consists of 16 residues. V trimming: 5 bases; J trimming: 6 bases; junction bases outside the gene matches: 9. CDR3 nucleotide sequence: TGTGCCAGCAGCATCCACCTCGGACTAGCGGGAGGCGAGCAGTACCTC. This sequence encodes CASSIHLGLAGGEQYL.

DNA for the CDR3: TGCAGCGTTGAGCGGGAGACGGGGACCGGGGAGCTGTTTTTT. Protein product: CSVERETGTGELFF. The chain couples TRBV29-1 to TRBJ2-2; the match to TRBD2 covers 7 bases. This CDR3 comprises 14 residues. CDR1 SQVTM and CDR2 ANQGSEA come from the germline V gene. V dropped 3 bases and J dropped 5; count of bases not matched to a gene: 6.

The chain has TRBV7-3 and TRBJ2-1; perhaps D is TRBD1 or TRBD2 (5 bases each). CDR1 and CDR2 (germline): SGHTA, FQGTGA. The length of the CDR3 is 13 residues. Trimming shortened V by 3 bases and J by 5 bases, and 8 bases separated the two germline ends. This CDR3 is CASSFGDHNEQFF. CDR3 sequence (DNA): TGTGCCAGCAGCTTCGGGGACCACAATGAGCAGTTCTTC.

This clonotype was recorded many times. The V call is TRBV12-3 or TRBV12-4, the J call TRBJ1-2, with a possible D match to TRBD1 (6 bases). The CDR3 length is 13 residues. V lost 3 bases to trimming and J lost 2 bases, with 7 bases between them. The CDR3 region has the DNA TGTGCCAGCAGTTTTAGGGGGAACTATGGCTACACCTTC. As protein: CASSFRGNYGYTF.

This clonotype was detected only once. V gene TRBV6-5 combines with J gene TRBJ1-2; the D gene is possibly TRBD1 (6 bases). The CDR3 runs 14 residues. The V gene's germline CDR1 is MNHEY and CDR2 SVGAGI. V was clipped by 2 bases and J by 3 bases, with 10 bases between them. CDR3 residues: CASSYGGPYYGYTF. The DNA of the CDR3 is TGTGCCAGCAGTTACGGGGGCCCCTACTATGGCTACACCTTC.

This chain connects TRBV19 to TRBJ2-5, with no clear D. V was trimmed by 6 bases and J by 5 bases, leaving 19 bases between them. There are 15 residues in the CDR3. Germline CDR1 is LNHDA and CDR2 is SQIVND (reference sequence). DNA for the CDR3: TGTGCCAGTAGCCGGAATCGAGACGCCCTCGAGACCCAGTACTTC. It is translated as CASSRNRDALETQYF.

This clonotype has only a few counts. CDR3 coding DNA: TGTGCCACCAAACGGGGGGGCGGGGAGCAGTTCTTC. Protein sequence: CATKRGGGEQFF. The chain employs TRBV13 and TRBJ2-1, with TRBD2 matching over 8 bases. There are 12 residues in the CDR3. Trimming cost V 10 bases and J 10 bases; bases outside gene matches: 9. Germline lookup yields CDR1 PRHDT and CDR2 FYEKMQ (reference sequence). Full variable domain (outside the CDR3, taken from reference TRBV13 and TRBJ2-1): AAGVIQSPRHLIKEKRETATLKCYPIPRHDTVYWYQQGPGQDPQFLISFYEKMQSDKGSIPDRFSAQQFSDYHSELNMSSLELGDSALYFCATKRGGGEQFFGPGTRLTVL.

A remark on this clonotype: An end of the junction differs from the germline gene, which may be a read error. V usage is TRBV3-1 and J usage is TRBJ2-7; D remains ambiguous. This CDR3 has 12 amino acids. The germline V gene has CDR1 LGHDT and CDR2 YNNKEL (reference sequence). This CDR3 is CAGSHPKGNQYF. The CDR3 nucleotides are TGTGCCGGCAGCCACCCCAAAGGGAATCAGTACTTC.

The chain uses TRBV9 and TRBJ2-5; 9 positions agree with TRBD2. The CDR3 consists of 17 residues. The germline V gene encodes CDR1 SGDLS and CDR2 YYNGEE. V shed 0 bases and J 1 base; nucleotides not matched to a gene: 7. The CDR3 is CASSVGELAGRQETQYF. The CDR3 region has the DNA TGTGCCAGCAGCGTAGGGGAACTAGCGGGCCGCCAAGAGACCCAGTACTTC.

The J gene is TRBJ2-7, the V gene TRBV3-1; 7 positions agree with TRBD2. CDR3 length: 14 amino acids. Per germline, CDR1 LGHDT and CDR2 YNNKEL (reference sequence). Trimming cost V 4 bases and J 5 bases; bases outside gene matches: 8. Written as DNA, the CDR3 is TGTGCCAGCAGCCTTAGGCTAGCGGAGGACGAGCAGTACTTC. Its translation is CASSLRLAEDEQYF.

This clonotype came up a few times. This CDR3 reads CASSFSGMATGEQYF. In DNA, the CDR3 is TGCGCCAGCAGCTTTAGCGGGATGGCTACGGGGGAGCAGTACTTC. J is TRBJ2-7 and V is TRBV5-1; TRBD2 matches 8 bases. CDR3 length: 15 amino acids. Germline values: CDR1 SGHRS, CDR2 YFSETQ. V lost 2 bases, J lost 7 bases, and 11 bases stayed unmatched.

The chain couples TRBV10-3 to TRBJ2-7; D is ambiguous. This CDR3 comprises 16 residues. In germline, CDR1 is ENHRY, CDR2 SYGVKD. Trimming left V 3 bases short and J 2 bases short, with 17 bases between. CDR3 sequence: CAISESLADRAYEQYF. The DNA of the CDR3 is TGTGCCATCAGTGAATCGCTGGCCGACCGGGCCTACGAGCAGTACTTC.

This clonotype was seen a few times. This chain connects TRBV20-1 to TRBJ2-5; 7 nucleotides align to TRBD2. The J call may not be correct, given that the DNA end is closer to TRBJ2-1. This CDR3 contains 12 residues. Germline assignment: CDR1 DFQATT and CDR2 SNEGSKA (reference sequence). The CDR3 region is CSARTSVGEQFF. CDR3 coding DNA: TGCAGTGCTAGAACTAGCGTCGGTGAGCAGTTCTTC.

The rearrangement joins TRBV27 to TRBJ2-5; TRBD2 might be the D (6 bases). The V gene lost 3 bases and the J gene lost 5 bases, with 10 bases spanning the gap. This CDR3 is 13 amino acids long. Germline values: CDR1 MNHEY, CDR2 SMNVEV (reference sequence). The CDR3 DNA reads TGTGCCAGCAGTTTCGGCGGGGACGAGACCCAGTACTTC. Translated: CASSFGGDETQYF.

The chain recombines TRBV27 with TRBJ2-6; TRBD1 might be the D (5 bases). V was pared by 6 bases and J by 0 bases, with 24 bases between. CDR3 size: 20 residues. Per germline, CDR1 MNHEY and CDR2 SMNVEV (reference sequence). CDR3 protein: CASRSVSIEQAISGANVLTF. CDR3 nucleotide sequence: TGTGCCAGCAGGAGCGTGTCCATTGAACAGGCCATCTCTGGGGCCAACGTCCTGACTTTC.

The genes are TRBV29-1 and TRBJ2-5, with TRBD1 matching 7 bases. The CDR3 is 13 amino acids. The V and J ends lost 6 bases and 2 bases, in that order; junction bases with no gene match: 6. Germline-derived CDR1 and CDR2 are SQVTM and ANQGSEA. The CDR3 DNA sequence: TGCAGCGTCGCGACAGGGAATCAAGAGACCCAGTACTTC. Its translation: CSVATGNQETQYF.

The chain links TRBV6-2 or TRBV6-3 to TRBJ2-5; TRBD2 matches 9 bases. This CDR3 spans 16 amino acids. V was pared by 0 bases and J by 4 bases, with 6 bases of the junction left unmatched. The germline V gene encodes CDR1 MNHEY and CDR2 SVGEGT. The CDR3 DNA sequence: TGTGCCAGCAGTTACTCGGGCGGGGGGGCCAGAGAGACCCAGTACTTC. Translating it yields CASSYSGGGARETQYF.